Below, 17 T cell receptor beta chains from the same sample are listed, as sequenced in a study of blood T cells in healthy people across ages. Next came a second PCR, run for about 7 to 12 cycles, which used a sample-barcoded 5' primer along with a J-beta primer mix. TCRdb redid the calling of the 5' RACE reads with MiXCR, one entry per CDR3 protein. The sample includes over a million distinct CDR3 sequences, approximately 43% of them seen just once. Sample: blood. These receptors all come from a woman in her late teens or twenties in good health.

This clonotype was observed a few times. The CDR3 DNA is TGCGCCAGCAGGCGAGGACAGATGTCGACCCTGAACACTGAAGCTTTCTTT. As protein: CASRRGQMSTLNTEAFF. J is TRBJ1-1 and V is TRBV4-1; D may be TRBD1 (6 bases). V shed 6 bases and J shed 0 bases, with 20 bases lying between them. CDR1 and CDR2 from the germline V gene are MGHRA and YSYEKL. The CDR3 extends over 17 amino acids.

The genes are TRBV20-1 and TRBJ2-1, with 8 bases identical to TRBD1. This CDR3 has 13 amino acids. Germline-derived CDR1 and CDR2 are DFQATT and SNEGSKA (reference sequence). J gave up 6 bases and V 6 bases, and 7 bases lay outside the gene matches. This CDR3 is CSASRTGGNEQFF. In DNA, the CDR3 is TGCAGTGCAAGTCGCACAGGGGGCAATGAGCAGTTCTTC.

In nucleotides, the CDR3 is TGTGCCAGCAACCAATTCGGAGGGGGCGCGTACGAGCAGTACTTC. This codes for CASNQFGGGAYEQYF. The chain combines TRBV28 with TRBJ2-7, with D perhaps TRBD1 (7 bases). Germline V lookup: CDR1 MDHEN, CDR2 SYDVKM. The CDR3 loop spans 15 amino acids. With 7 bases removed from V and 4 bases from J, the gap between germline ends came to 20 bases.

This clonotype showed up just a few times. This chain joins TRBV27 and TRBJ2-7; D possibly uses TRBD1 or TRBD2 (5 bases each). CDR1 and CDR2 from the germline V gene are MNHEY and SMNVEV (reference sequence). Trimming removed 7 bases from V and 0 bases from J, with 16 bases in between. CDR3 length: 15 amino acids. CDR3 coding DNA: TGTGCCAGCACCGCAGTGGGACGGAGCTCCTACGAGCAGTACTTC. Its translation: CASTAVGRSSYEQYF.

CDR3 loop: CSVNPGPPNTEAFF. In nucleotides, the CDR3 is TGCAGCGTGAACCCGGGCCCTCCAAACACTGAAGCTTTCTTT. The chain is built from TRBV29-1 and TRBJ1-1; no reliable D call. The CDR3 loop spans 14 amino acids. Germline V gene data show CDR1 as SQVTM and CDR2 as ANQGSEA. The germline V and J ends were trimmed by 6 bases and 2 bases, with 16 bases remaining between them.

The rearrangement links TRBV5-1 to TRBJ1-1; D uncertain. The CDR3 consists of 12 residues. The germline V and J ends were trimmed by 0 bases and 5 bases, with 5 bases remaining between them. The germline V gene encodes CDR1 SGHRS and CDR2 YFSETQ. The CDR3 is CASSLAPTEAFF. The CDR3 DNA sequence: TGCGCCAGCAGCTTGGCTCCTACTGAAGCTTTCTTT.

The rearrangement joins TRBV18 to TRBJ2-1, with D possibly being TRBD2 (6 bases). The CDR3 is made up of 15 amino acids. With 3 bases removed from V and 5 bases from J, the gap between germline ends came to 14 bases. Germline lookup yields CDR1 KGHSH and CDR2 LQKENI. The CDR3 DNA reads TGTGCCAGCTCACCGCTCGCGGGAAGGGACAATGAGCAGTTCTTC. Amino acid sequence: CASSPLAGRDNEQFF.

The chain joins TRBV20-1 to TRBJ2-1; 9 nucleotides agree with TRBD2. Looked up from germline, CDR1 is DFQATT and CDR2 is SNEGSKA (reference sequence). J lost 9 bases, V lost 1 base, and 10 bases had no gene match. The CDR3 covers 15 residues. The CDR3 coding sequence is TGCAGTGCTAGAGCCCCTAGCGGGGTACTCGGTGAGCAGTTCTTC. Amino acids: CSARAPSGVLGEQFF.

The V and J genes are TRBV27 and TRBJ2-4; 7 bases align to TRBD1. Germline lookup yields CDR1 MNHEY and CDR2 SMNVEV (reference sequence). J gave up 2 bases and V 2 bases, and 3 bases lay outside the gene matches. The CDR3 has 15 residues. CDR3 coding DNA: TGTGCCAGCAGTTTAACAGGGGCTACCAAAAACATTCAGTACTTC. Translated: CASSLTGATKNIQYF.

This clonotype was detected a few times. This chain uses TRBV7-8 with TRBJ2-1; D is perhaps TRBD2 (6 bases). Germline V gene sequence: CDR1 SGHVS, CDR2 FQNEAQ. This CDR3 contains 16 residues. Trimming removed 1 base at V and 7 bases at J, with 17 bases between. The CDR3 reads CASSLVFRGIGNEQFF. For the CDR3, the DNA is TGTGCCAGCAGCTTAGTTTTCCGCGGGATTGGGAATGAGCAGTTCTTC.

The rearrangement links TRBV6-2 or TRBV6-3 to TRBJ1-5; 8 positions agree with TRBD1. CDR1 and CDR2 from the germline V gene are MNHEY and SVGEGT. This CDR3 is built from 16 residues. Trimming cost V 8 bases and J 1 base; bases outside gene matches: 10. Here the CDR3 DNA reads TGTGCCAGCGCCCTGCCCAGGGGGCTCAGCAATCAGCCCCAGCATTTT. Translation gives CASALPRGLSNQPQHF.

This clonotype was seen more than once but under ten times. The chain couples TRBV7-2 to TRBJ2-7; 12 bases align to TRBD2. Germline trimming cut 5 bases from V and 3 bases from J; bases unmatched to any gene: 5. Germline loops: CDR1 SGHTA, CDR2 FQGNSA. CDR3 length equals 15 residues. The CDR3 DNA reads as TGTGCCAGCAGCGGGGGGACTAGCGGGTACTACGAGCAGTACTTC. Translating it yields CASSGGTSGYYEQYF.

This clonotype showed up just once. The CDR3: CSALSGIVGEQYF. CDR3 sequence (DNA): TGCAGCGCTCTCTCCGGGATCGTGGGGGAGCAGTACTTC. The genes are TRBV29-1 and TRBJ2-4; D might be TRBD1 or TRBD2, each matching 5 bases. Looked up from germline, CDR1 is SQVTM and CDR2 is ANQGSEA. The CDR3 is 13 amino acids. The germline V and J ends were trimmed by 7 bases and 13 bases, with 23 bases remaining between them.

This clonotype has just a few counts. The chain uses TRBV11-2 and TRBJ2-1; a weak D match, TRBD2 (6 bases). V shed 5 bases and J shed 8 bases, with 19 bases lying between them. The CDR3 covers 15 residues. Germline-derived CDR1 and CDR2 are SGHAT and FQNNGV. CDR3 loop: CASSTRTIAGYEQFF. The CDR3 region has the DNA TGTGCCAGCAGCACGAGGACTATTGCGGGCTATGAGCAGTTCTTC.

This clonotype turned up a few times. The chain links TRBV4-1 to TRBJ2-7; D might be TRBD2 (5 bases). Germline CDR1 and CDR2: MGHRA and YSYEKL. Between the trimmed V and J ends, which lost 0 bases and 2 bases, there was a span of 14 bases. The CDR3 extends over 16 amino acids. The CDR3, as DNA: TGCGCCAGCAGCCAAGAGGCGGAGGCCCTAGCCTACGAGCAGTACTTC. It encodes CASSQEAEALAYEQYF.

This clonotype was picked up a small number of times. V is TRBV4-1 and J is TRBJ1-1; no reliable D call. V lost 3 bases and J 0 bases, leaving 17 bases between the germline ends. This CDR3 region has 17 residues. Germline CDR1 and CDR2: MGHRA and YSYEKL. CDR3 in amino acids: CASSQGRRFLLNTEAFF. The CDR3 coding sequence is TGCGCCAGCAGCCAGGGCAGGCGATTTTTGCTGAACACTGAAGCTTTCTTT.

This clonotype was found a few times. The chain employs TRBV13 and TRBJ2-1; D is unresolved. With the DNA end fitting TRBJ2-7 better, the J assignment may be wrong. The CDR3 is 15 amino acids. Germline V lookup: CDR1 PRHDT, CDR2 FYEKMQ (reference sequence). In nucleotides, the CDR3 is TGTGCCAGCAGCTTAGTTATGGGCTCCTACAATGAGCAGTACTTC. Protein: CASSLVMGSYNEQYF.